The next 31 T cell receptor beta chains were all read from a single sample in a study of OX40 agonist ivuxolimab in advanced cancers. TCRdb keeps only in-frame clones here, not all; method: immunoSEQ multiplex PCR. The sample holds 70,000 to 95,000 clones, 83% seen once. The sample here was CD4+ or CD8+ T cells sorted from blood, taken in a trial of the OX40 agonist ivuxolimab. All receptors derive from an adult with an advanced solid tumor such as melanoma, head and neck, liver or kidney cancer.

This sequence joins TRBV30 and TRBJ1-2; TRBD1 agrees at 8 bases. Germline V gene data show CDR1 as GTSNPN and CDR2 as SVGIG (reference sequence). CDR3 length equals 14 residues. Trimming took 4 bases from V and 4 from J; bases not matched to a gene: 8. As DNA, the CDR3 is TGTGCCTGGACCCGTGACAGGGGACCCTATGGCTACACCTTC. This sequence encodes CAWTRDRGPYGYTF. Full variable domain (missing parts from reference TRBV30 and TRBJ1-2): SQTIHQWPATLVQPVGSPLSLECTVEGTSNPNLYWYRQAAGRGLQLLFYSVGIGQISSEVPQNLSASRPQDRQFILSSKKLLLSDSGFYLCAWTRDRGPYGYTFGSGTRLTVV.

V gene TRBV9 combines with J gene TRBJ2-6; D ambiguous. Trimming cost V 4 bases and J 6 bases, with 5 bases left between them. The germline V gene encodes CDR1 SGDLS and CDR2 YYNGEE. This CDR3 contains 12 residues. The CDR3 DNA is TGTGCCAGCAGCCCACCGGCCAACGTCCTGACTTTC. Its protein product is CASSPPANVLTF.

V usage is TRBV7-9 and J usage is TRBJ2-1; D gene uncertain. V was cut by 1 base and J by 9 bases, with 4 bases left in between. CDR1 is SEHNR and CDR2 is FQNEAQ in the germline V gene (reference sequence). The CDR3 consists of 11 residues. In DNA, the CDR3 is TGTGCCAGCAGCTTAGTGGGTGAGCAGTTCTTC. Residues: CASSLVGEQFF. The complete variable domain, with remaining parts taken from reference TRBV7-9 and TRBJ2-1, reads DTGVSQNPRHKITKRGQNVTFRCDPISEHNRLYWYRQTLGQGPEFLTYFQNEAQLEKSRLLSDRFSAERPKGSFSTLEIQRTEQGDSAMYLCASSLVGEQFFGPGTRLTVL.

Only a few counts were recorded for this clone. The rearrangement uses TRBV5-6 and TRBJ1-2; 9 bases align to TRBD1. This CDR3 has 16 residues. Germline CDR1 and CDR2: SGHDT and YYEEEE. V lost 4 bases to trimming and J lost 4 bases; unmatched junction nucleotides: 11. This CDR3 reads CASSLHRGLSGYGYTF. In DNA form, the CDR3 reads TGTGCCAGCAGCCTCCACAGGGGGCTCTCAGGCTATGGCTACACCTTC.

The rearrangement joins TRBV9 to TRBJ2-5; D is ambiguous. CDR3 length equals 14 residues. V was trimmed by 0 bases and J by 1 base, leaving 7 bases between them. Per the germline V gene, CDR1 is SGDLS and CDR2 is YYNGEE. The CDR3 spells CASSVGHTQETQYF. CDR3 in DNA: TGTGCCAGCAGCGTAGGGCACACCCAAGAGACCCAGTACTTC. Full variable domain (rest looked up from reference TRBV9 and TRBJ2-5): DSGVTQTPKHLITATGQRVTLRCSPRSGDLSVYWYQQSLDQGLQFLIQYYNGEERAKGNILERFSAQQFPDLHSELNLSSLELGDSALYFCASSVGHTQETQYFGPGTRLLVL.

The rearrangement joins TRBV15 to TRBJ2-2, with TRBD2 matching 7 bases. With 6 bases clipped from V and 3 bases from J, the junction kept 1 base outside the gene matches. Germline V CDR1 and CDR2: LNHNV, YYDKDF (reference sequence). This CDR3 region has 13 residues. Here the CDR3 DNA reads TGTGCCACCAGGGGAGGGTACACCGGGGAGCTGTTTTTT. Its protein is CATRGGYTGELFF.

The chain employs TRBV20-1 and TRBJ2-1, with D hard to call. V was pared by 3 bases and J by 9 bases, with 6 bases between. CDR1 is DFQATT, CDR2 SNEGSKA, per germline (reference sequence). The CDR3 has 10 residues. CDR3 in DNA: TGCAGTGCTAGTTGGACTGAGCAGTTCTTC. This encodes CSASWTEQFF.

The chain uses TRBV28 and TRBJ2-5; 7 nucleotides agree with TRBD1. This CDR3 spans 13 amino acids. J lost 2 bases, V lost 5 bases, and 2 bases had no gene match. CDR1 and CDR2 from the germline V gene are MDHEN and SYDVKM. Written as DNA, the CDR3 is TGTGCCAGCAGTACGGGACAGCAAGAGACCCAGTACTTC. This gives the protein CASSTGQQETQYF.

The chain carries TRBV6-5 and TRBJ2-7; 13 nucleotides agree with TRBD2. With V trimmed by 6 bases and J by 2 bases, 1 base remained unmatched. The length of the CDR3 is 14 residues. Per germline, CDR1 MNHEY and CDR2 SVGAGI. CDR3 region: CASSGTSGAYEQYF. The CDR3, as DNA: TGTGCCAGCAGCGGGACTAGCGGGGCCTACGAGCAGTACTTC.

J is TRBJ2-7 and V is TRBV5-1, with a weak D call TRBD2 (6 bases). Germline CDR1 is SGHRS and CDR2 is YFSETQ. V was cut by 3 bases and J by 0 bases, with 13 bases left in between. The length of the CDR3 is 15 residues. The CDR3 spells CASSSGDPSSYEQYF. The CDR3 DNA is TGCGCCAGCAGCTCGGGGGACCCAAGCTCCTACGAGCAGTACTTC.

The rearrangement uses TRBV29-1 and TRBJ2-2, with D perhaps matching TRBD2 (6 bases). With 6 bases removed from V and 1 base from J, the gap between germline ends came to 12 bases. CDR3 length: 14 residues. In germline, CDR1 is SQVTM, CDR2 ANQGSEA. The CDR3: CSVGTVQNTGELFF. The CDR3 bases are TGCAGCGTCGGGACTGTCCAGAACACCGGGGAGCTGTTTTTT.

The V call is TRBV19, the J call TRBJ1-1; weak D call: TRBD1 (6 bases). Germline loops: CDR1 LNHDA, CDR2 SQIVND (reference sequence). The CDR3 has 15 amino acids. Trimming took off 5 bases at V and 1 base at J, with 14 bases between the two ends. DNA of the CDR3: TGTGCCAGTAGTCCTTGGGGGGCCGGGAACACTGAAGCTTTCTTT. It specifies CASSPWGAGNTEAFF.

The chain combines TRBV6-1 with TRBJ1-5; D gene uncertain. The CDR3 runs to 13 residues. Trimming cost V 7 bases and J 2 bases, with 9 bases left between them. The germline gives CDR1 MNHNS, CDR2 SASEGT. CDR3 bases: TGTGCCAGCACACGTGGTGGCAATCAGCCCCAGCATTTT. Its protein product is CASTRGGNQPQHF.

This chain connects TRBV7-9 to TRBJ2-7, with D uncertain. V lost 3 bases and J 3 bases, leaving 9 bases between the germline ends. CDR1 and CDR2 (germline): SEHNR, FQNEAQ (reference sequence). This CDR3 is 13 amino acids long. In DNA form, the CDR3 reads TGTGCCAGCAGCTTGACTGCAAACTACGAGCAGTACTTC. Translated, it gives CASSLTANYEQYF. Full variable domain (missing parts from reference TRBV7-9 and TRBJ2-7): DTGVSQNPRHKITKRGQNVTFRCDPISEHNRLYWYRQTLGQGPEFLTYFQNEAQLEKSRLLSDRFSAERPKGSFSTLEIQRTEQGDSAMYLCASSLTANYEQYFGPGTRLTVT.

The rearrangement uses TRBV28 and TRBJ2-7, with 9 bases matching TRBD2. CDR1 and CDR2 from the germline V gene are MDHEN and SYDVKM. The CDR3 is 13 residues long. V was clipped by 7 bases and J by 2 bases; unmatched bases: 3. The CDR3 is CASTRGGPYEQYF. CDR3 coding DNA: TGTGCCAGCACGCGGGGGGGACCCTACGAGCAGTACTTC.

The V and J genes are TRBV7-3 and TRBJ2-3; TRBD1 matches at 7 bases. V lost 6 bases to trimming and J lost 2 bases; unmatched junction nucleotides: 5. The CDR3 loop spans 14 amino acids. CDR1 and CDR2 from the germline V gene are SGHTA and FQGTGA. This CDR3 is CASSRQGPTDTQYF. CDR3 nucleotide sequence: TGTGCCAGCAGTCGACAGGGTCCCACAGATACGCAGTATTTT.

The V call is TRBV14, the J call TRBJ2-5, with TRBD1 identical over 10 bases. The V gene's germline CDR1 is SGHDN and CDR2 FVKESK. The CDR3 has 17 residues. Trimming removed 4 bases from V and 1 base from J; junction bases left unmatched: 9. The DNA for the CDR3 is TGTGCCAGCAGCCTAACTGCGACAGGGGGCCTCCAAGAGACCCAGTACTTC. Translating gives CASSLTATGGLQETQYF.

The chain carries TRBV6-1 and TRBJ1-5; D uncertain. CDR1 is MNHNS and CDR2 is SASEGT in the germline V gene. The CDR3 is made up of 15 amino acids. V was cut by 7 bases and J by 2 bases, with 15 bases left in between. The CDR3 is CASTLDPWGNQPQHF. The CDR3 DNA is TGTGCCAGCACGTTAGACCCCTGGGGCAATCAGCCCCAGCATTTT.

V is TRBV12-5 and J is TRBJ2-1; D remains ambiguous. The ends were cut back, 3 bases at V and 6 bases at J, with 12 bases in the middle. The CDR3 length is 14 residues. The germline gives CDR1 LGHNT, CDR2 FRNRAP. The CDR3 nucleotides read TGTGCTAGTGGTTTTGGAGAAAGGGCCAATGAGCAGTTCTTC. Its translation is CASGFGERANEQFF.

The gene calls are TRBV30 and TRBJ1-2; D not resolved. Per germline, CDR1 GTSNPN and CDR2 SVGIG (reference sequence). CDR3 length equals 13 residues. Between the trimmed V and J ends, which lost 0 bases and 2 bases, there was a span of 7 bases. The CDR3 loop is CAWSVRANYGYTF. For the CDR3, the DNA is TGTGCCTGGAGTGTACGGGCAAACTATGGCTACACCTTC.

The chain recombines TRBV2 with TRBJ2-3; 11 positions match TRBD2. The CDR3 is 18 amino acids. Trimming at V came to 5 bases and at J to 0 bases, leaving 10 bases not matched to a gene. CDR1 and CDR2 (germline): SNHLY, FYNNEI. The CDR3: CASSRLAGQYTSTDTQYF. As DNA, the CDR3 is TGTGCCAGCAGTAGACTAGCGGGACAGTACACTAGCACAGATACGCAGTATTTT.

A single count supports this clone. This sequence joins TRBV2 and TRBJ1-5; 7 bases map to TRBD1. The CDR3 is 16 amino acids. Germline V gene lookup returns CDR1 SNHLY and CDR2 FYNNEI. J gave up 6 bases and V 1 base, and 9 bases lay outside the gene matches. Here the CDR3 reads CASSEVGGGRGQPQHF. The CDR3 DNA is TGTGCCAGCAGTGAAGTTGGAGGGGGCAGGGGTCAGCCCCAGCATTTT.

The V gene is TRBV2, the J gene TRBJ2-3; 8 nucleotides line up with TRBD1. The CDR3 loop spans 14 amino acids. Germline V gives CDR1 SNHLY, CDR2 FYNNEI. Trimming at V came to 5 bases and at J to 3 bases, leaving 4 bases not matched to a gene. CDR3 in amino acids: CASSRQGRTDTQYF. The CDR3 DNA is TGTGCCAGCAGTCGACAGGGGAGAACAGATACGCAGTATTTT.

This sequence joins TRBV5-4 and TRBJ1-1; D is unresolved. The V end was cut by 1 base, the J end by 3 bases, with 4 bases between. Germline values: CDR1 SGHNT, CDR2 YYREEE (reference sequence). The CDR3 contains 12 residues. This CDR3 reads CASSLKDTEAFF. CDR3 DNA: TGTGCCAGCAGCTTGAAGGACACTGAAGCTTTCTTT.

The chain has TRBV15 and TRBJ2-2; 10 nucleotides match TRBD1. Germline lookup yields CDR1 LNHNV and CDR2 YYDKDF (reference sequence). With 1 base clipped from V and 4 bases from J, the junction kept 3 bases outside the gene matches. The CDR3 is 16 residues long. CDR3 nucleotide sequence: TGTGCCACCAGCAGAGGGGACAGGGGAGTCACCGGGGAGCTGTTTTTT. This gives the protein CATSRGDRGVTGELFF.

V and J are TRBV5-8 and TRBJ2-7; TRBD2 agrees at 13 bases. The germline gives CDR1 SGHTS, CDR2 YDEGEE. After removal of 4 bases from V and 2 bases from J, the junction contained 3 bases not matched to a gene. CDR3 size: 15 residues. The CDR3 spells CASSRGLAGTYEQYF. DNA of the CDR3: TGTGCCAGCAGCCGGGGACTAGCGGGAACCTACGAGCAGTACTTC. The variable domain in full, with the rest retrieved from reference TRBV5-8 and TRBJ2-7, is EAGVTQSPTHLIKTRGQQATLRCSPISGHTSVYWYQQALGLGLQFLLWYDEGEERNRGNFPPRFSGRQFPNYSSELNVNALELEDSALYLCASSRGLAGTYEQYFGPGTRLTVT.

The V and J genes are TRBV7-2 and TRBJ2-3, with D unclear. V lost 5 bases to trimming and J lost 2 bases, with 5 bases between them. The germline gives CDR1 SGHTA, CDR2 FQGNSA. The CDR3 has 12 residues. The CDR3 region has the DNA TGTGCCAGCAGCCAATTCACAGATACGCAGTATTTT. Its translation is CASSQFTDTQYF.

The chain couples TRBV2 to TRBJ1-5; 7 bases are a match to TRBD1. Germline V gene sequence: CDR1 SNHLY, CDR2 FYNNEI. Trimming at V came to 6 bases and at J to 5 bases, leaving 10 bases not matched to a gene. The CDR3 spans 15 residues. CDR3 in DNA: TGTGCCAGCAGAGAAAGGACAGGACTTGATCAGCCCCAGCATTTT. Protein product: CASRERTGLDQPQHF.

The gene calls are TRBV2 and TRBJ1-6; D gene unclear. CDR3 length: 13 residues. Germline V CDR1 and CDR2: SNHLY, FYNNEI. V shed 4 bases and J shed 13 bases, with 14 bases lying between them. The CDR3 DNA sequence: TGTGCCAGCAGTGTCGTGGGTTTAGGTCCCCTCCACTTT. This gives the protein CASSVVGLGPLHF.

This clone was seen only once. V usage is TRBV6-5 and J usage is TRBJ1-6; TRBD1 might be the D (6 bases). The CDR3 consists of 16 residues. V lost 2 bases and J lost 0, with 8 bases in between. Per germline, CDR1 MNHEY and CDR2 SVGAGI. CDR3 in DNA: TGTGCCAGCAGTTACAAGGACAGCTCCTATAATTCACCCCTCCACTTT. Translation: CASSYKDSSYNSPLHF.

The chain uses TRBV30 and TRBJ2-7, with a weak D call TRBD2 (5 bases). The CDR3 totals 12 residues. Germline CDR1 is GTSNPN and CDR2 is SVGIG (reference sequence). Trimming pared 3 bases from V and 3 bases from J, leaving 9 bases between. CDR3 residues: CAWSEGLYEQYF. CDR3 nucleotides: TGTGCCTGGAGCGAAGGACTCTACGAGCAGTACTTC. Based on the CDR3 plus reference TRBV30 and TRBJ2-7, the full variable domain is SQTIHQWPATLVQPVGSPLSLECTVEGTSNPNLYWYRQAAGRGLQLLFYSVGIGQISSEVPQNLSASRPQDRQFILSSKKLLLSDSGFYLCAWSEGLYEQYFGPGTRLTVT.